This T cell receptor beta chain stems from a study of blood T cell repertoires in COVID-19. In the study overall: Whether acute or convalescent, the COVID-19 samples came from the United States, Italy and Spain. In each case, the material was cDNA or gDNA derived from T cells, B-cell-depleted T cells, or PBMCs.

Original methodology: How many nucleated cells were present was estimated from reference gene primer amplification. Assay: immunoSEQ multiplex PCR; the TCRdb copy retains only in-frame clones and omits some. V and J calls and clone size are as listed in that table; D and trimming were resolved from the DNA. The sample lists 150,000 or so clones, roughly 78% occurring once. This CDR3 region has 13 residues. In germline, CDR1 is MNHEY, CDR2 SMNVEV (reference sequence). V was trimmed by 3 bases and J by 7 bases, leaving 12 bases between them. The origin of this receptor is a human donor with acute or convalescent COVID-19. The donor label of this sample is uncertain. Specimen: peripheral blood. The V call is TRBV27, the J call TRBJ1-2; D may be TRBD1 (6 bases). The CDR3 here is CASSFVGAGGYTF. DNA for the CDR3: TGTGCCAGCAGTTTCGTGGGGGCCGGTGGCTACACCTTC.